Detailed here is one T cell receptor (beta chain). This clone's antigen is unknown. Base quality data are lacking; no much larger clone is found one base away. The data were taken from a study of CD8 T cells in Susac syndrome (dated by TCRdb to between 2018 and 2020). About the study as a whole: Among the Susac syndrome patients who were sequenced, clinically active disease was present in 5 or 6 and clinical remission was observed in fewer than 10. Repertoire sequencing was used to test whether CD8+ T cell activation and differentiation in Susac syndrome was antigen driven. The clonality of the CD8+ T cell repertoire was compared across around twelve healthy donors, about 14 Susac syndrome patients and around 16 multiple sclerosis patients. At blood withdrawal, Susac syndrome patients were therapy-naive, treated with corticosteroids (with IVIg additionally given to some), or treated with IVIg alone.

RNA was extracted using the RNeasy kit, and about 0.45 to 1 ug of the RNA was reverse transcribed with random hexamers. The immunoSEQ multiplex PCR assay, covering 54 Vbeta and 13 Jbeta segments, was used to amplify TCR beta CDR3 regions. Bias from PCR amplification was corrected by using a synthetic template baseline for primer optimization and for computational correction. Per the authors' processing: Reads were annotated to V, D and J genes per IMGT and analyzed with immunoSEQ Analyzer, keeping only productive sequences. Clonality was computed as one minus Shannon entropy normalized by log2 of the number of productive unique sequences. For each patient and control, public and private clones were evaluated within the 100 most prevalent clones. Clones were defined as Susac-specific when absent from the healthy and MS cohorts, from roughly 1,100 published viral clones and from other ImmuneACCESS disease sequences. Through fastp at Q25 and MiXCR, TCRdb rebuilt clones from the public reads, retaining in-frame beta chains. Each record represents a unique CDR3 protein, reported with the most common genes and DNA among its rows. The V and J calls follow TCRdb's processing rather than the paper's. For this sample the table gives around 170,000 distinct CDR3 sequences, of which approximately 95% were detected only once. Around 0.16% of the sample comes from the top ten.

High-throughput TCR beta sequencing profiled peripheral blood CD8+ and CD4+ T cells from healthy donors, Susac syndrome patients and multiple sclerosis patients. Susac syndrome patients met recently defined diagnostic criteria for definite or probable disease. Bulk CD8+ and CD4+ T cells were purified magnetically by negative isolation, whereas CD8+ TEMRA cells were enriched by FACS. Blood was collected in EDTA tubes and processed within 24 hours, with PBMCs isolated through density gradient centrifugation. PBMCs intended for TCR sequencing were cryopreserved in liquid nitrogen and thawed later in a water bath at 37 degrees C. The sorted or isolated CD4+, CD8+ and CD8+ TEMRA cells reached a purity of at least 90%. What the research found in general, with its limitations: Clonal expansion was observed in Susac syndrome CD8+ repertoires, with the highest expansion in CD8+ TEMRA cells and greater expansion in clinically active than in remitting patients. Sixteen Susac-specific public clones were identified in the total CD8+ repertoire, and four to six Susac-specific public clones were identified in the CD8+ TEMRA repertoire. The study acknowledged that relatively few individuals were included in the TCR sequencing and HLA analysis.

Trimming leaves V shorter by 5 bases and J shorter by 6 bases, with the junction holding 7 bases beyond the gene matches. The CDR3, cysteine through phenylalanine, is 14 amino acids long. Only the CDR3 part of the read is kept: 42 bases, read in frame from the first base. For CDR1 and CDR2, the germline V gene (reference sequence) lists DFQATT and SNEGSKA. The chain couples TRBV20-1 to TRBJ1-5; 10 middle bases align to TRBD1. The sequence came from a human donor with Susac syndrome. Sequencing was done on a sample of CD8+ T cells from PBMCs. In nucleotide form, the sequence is TGCAGTGCTCAAGGGACAGGGGATAGTCAGCCCCAGCATTTT. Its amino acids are CSAQGTGDSQPQHF.